Following are 8 T cell receptor beta chains from one sample sequenced in a study of blood T cell repertoires in COVID-19. Clones were sequenced by immunoSEQ multiplex PCR, and TCRdb holds only the in-frame ones, with some missing. This repertoire shows some 220,000 clones, more than 65% found once; its top ten account for 9.5% to 10%. The sequencing input was peripheral blood. These receptors were taken from a man over 45 with active or convalescent COVID-19.

The rearrangement links TRBV11-2 to TRBJ1-2, with 8 bases matching TRBD1. The CDR3 length is 15 residues. J gave up 7 bases and V 5 bases, and 12 bases lay outside the gene matches. Germline V gene lookup returns CDR1 SGHAT and CDR2 FQNNGV. The CDR3 is CASSNGQGKSPGYTF. The CDR3 coding sequence is TGTGCCAGCAGCAACGGACAGGGAAAGTCTCCTGGCTACACCTTC.

The rearrangement uses TRBV6-5 and TRBJ2-3, with D possibly TRBD1 on 5 matching bases. CDR3 length equals 15 residues. Trimming left V 7 bases short and J 4 bases short, with 18 bases between. Germline V gives CDR1 MNHEY, CDR2 SVGAGI. The CDR3 reads CASKTASGFSDTQYF. In nucleotides, the CDR3 is TGTGCCAGCAAAACTGCCTCAGGGTTTTCAGATACGCAGTATTTT.

The chain links TRBV4-3 to TRBJ2-2, with a tentative D call TRBD1 (6 bases). Germline CDR1 and CDR2: LGHNA and YSLEER. V was shortened by 1 base and J by 0 bases, with 6 bases between the two germline ends. This CDR3 has 15 residues. CDR3 sequence reads: CASSQGTANTGELFF. DNA of the CDR3: TGCGCCAGCAGCCAAGGGACAGCGAACACCGGGGAGCTGTTTTTT.

The CDR3 nucleotides read TGCGCCAGCAGTTTAGGGAGAGCGCGGGCTAATGAAAAACTGTTTTTT. This translates into CASSLGRARANEKLFF. The chain joins TRBV4-1 to TRBJ1-4; D is ambiguous. This CDR3 region has 16 residues. The germline V gene encodes CDR1 MGHRA and CDR2 YSYEKL. V was trimmed by 6 bases and J by 3 bases, leaving 17 bases between them.

This clone was counted a single time. This chain joins TRBV24-1 and TRBJ2-1; 14 bases fit TRBD2. Germline-derived CDR1 and CDR2 are KGHDR and SFDVKD. The CDR3 has 18 residues. Trimming cost V 3 bases and J 2 bases; bases outside gene matches: 5. CDR3 nucleotides: TGTGCCACCAGTGATCCCGGGACTAGCGGGGGAACCTACAATGAGCAGTTCTTC. Translating gives CATSDPGTSGGTYNEQFF.

Worth noting for this clone: The junction departs from germline at one end; a sequencing error may be responsible. The gene calls are TRBV2 and TRBJ2-3, with TRBD2 identical over 7 bases. The germline V gene has CDR1 SNHLY and CDR2 FYNNEI. The CDR3 is 13 residues long. CDR3 nucleotide sequence: TGTGCCAGCGTATACCCCGTGACTAGCCGCAAGGTTTTT. Translation: CASVYPVTSRKVF.

This chain uses TRBV5-8 with TRBJ2-1; the match to TRBD1 covers 12 bases. The CDR3 extends over 16 amino acids. Germline values: CDR1 SGHTS, CDR2 YDEGEE. Germline trimming cut 3 bases from V and 9 bases from J; bases unmatched to any gene: 10. The chain's CDR3 is CASSSAKGQGAVEQFF. DNA of the CDR3: TGTGCCAGCAGCTCAGCTAAGGGACAGGGGGCGGTTGAGCAGTTCTTC.

This chain connects TRBV5-6 to TRBJ2-1; 11 positions match TRBD2. This CDR3 comprises 16 residues. V shed 2 bases and J 5 bases; nucleotides not matched to a gene: 6. Germline V gene data show CDR1 as SGHDT and CDR2 as YYEEEE. For the CDR3, the DNA is TGTGCCAGCAGCTTCAATAGCGGGGGGGCGCACAATGAGCAGTTCTTC. Translated: CASSFNSGGAHNEQFF.